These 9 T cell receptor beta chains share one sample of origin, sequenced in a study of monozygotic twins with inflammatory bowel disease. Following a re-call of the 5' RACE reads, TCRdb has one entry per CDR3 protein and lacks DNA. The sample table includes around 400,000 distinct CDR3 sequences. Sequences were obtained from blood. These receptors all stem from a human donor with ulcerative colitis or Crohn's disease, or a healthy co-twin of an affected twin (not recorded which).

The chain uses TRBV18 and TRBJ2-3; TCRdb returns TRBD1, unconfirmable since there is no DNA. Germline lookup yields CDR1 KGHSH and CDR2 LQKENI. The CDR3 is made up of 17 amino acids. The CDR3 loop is CASSRVPGGGGSDTQYF.

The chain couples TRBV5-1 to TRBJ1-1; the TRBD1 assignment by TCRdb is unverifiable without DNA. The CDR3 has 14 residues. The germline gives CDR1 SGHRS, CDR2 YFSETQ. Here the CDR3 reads CASSSAGVNTEAFF.

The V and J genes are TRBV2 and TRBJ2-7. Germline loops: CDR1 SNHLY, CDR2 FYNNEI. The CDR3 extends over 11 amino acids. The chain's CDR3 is CASSSEYEQYF.

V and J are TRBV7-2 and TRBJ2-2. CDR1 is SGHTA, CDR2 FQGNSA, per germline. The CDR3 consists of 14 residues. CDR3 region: CASSLDALTGELFF. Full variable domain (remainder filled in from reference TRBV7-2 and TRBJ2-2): GAGVSQSPSNKVTEKGKDVELRCDPISGHTALYWYRQSLGQGLEFLIYFQGNSAPDKSGLPSDRFSAERTGGSVSTLTIQRTQQEDSAVYLCASSLDALTGELFFGEGSRLTVL.

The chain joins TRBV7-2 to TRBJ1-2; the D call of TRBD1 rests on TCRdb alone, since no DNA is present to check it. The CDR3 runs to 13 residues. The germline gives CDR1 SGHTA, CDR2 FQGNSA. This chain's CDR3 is CASSWDTAYGYTF. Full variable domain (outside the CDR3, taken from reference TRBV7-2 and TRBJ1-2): GAGVSQSPSNKVTEKGKDVELRCDPISGHTALYWYRQSLGQGLEFLIYFQGNSAPDKSGLPSDRFSAERTGGSVSTLTIQRTQQEDSAVYLCASSWDTAYGYTFGSGTRLTVV.

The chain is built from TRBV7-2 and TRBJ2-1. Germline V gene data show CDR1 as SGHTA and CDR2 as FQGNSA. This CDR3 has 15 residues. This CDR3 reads CASSSFASWDNEQFF.

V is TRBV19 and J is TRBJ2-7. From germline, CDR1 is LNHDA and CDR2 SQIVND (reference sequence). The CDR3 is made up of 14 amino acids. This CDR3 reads CASSKSTPSYEQYF.

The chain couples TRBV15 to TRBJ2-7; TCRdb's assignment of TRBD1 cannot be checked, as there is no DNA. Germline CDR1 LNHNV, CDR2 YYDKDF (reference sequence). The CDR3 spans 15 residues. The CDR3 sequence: CATSRKGQGFDEQYF.

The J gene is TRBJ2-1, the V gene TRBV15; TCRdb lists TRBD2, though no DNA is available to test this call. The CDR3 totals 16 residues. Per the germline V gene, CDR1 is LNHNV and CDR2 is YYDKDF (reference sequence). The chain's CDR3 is CATSSPTSGRRNEQFF. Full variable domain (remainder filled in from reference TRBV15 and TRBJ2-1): DAMVIQNPRYQVTQFGKPVTLSCSQTLNHNVMYWYQQKSSQAPKLLFHYYDKDFNNEADTPDNFQSRRPNTSFCFLDIRSPGLGDTAMYLCATSSPTSGRRNEQFFGPGTRLTVL.